This entry lists 8 T cell receptor beta chains sequenced from one sample in a study of blood T cell repertoires in COVID-19. The method was immunoSEQ multiplex PCR; TCRdb's version includes in-frame clones alone and lacks a portion of them. The data contain some 200,000 clones, around 87% of them singletons. The material sequenced was PBMCs or T cells enriched from blood (not recorded which). The receptor set was obtained from a woman in her 30s who had recovered from COVID-19.

The rearrangement joins TRBV15 to TRBJ1-3, with TRBD1 matching over 7 bases. Unmatched junction bases numbered 8, after V lost 7 bases and J lost 2 bases. This CDR3 comprises 15 residues. The germline CDR1 and CDR2 sequences are LNHNV and YYDKDF (reference sequence). The CDR3 is CATNPNRGTGNTIYF. CDR3 DNA sequence: TGTGCCACCAACCCTAACAGGGGAACTGGAAACACCATATATTTT.

This clone was recorded only once. The J gene is TRBJ1-3, the V gene TRBV10-3; 7 bases align to TRBD1. This CDR3 is built from 15 residues. The V segment lost 5 bases and the J segment 0 bases; nucleotides outside the gene matches: 4. CDR1 is ENHRY and CDR2 is SYGVKD in the germline V gene. CDR3 sequence reads: CAISRQGGSGNTIYF. The CDR3, as DNA: TGTGCCATCAGTCGACAGGGCGGCTCTGGAAACACCATATATTTT.

This clone was detected only a few times. The chain recombines TRBV19 with TRBJ1-1; D not certain. V lost 9 bases, J lost 1 base, and 21 bases lay in between. Per the germline V gene, CDR1 is LNHDA and CDR2 is SQIVND (reference sequence). This CDR3 comprises 16 residues. The CDR3 loop is CASSSTFDMQNTEAFF. The CDR3 DNA is TGTGCCAGCAGTTCCACATTTGACATGCAGAACACTGAAGCTTTCTTT.

The chain is built from TRBV11-2 and TRBJ1-5, with 9 bases that match TRBD1. The ends lost 5 bases at V and 4 bases at J; junction bases unmatched: 6. Per the germline V gene, CDR1 is SGHAT and CDR2 is FQNNGV. There are 15 residues in the CDR3. Written as DNA, the CDR3 is TGTGCCAGCAGCCCGGGGACAGGGCAGAATCAGCCCCAGCATTTT. Translated: CASSPGTGQNQPQHF.

The rearrangement links TRBV27 to TRBJ1-1; D is possibly TRBD1 (6 bases). Germline CDR1 and CDR2: MNHEY and SMNVEV (reference sequence). V shed 5 bases and J shed 2 bases, with 12 bases lying between them. The CDR3 loop spans 14 amino acids. The CDR3 DNA reads TGTGCCAGCAGTGAGGGGGGGGGCAACACTGAAGCTTTCTTT. Translated, it gives CASSEGGGNTEAFF.

The chain employs TRBV18 and TRBJ1-2; weak D call: TRBD1 (6 bases). CDR3 length equals 16 residues. Germline CDR1 and CDR2: KGHSH and LQKENI. V shed 5 bases and J shed 5 bases, with 21 bases lying between them. CDR3 nucleotide sequence: TGTGCCAGCTCAGTGAAATCGACACCCCAGGGGTATGGCTACACCTTC. Translation: CASSVKSTPQGYGYTF.

The V and J genes are TRBV2 and TRBJ2-7, with TRBD2 matching 13 bases. After removal of 6 bases from V and 7 bases from J, the junction contained 6 bases not matched to a gene. The CDR3 has 14 amino acids. Germline CDR1 and CDR2: SNHLY and FYNNEI. The CDR3 reads CASRGTSGIGEQYF. In DNA, the CDR3 is TGTGCCAGCAGAGGGACTAGCGGGATTGGGGAGCAGTACTTC.

The rearrangement joins TRBV7-9 to TRBJ2-1, with 7 bases aligning to TRBD2. J gave up 4 bases and V 6 bases, and 3 bases lay outside the gene matches. This CDR3 is 13 amino acids long. The germline V gene has CDR1 SEHNR and CDR2 FQNEAQ (reference sequence). This chain's CDR3 is CASRREGYNEQFF. CDR3 DNA sequence: TGTGCCAGCAGGAGGGAGGGTTACAATGAGCAGTTCTTC.